The following is a TCR beta chain sequence with its context. RNA transcripts were the template, and TCR beta CDR3 regions were amplified from them. HTBI-primed RT-PCR formed the first round, and a multiplex PCR formed the second. TCRdb re-called the multiplex PCR reads with MiXCR, one entry per CDR3 protein. The sample includes almost 750,000 distinct CDR3 sequences, roughly 41% seen only once; the top ten take roughly 45%. The sample comes from a study of Graves' ophthalmopathy and Graves' hyperthyroidism. Germline CDR1 and CDR2: SEHNR and FQNEAQ (reference sequence). This CDR3 spans 16 amino acids. The V gene lost 6 bases and the J gene lost 4 bases, with 21 bases spanning the gap.

The chain links TRBV7-9 to TRBJ1-2; perhaps TRBD1 as D (5 bases). The source is an adult man with Graves' ophthalmopathy. Sequences were obtained from peripheral blood. The CDR3 loop reads CASSSNYRAGSYGYTF. DNA of the CDR3: TGTGCCAGCAGTTCTAACTACCGGGCAGGGAGCTATGGCTACACCTTC.